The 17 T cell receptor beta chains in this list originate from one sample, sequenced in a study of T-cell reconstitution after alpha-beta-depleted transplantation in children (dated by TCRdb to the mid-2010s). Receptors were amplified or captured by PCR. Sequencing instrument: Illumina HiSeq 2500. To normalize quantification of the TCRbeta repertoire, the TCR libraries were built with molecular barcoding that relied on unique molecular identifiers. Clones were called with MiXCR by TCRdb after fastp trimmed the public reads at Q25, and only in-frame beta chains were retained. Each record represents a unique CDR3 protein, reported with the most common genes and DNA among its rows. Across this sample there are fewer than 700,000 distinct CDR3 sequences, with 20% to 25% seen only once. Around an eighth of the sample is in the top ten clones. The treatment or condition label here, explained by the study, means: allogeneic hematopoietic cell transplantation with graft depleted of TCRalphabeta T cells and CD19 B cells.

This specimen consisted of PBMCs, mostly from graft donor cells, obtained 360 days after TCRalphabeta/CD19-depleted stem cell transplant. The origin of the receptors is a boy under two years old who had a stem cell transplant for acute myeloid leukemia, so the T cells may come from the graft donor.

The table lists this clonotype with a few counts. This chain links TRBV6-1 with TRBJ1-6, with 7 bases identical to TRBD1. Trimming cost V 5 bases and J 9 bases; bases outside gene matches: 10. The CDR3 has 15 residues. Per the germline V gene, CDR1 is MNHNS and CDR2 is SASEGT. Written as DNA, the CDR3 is TGTGCCAGCAGTCCCCGGGACAGTCTTCCTTCACCCCTCCACTTT. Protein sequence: CASSPRDSLPSPLHF.

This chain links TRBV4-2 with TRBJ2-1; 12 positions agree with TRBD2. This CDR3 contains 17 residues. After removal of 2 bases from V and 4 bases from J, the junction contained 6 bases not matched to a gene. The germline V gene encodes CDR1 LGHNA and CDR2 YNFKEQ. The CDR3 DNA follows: TGTGCCAGCAGCCAACCCGACGGACTAGCGGGGTACAATGAGCAGTTCTTC. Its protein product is CASSQPDGLAGYNEQFF.

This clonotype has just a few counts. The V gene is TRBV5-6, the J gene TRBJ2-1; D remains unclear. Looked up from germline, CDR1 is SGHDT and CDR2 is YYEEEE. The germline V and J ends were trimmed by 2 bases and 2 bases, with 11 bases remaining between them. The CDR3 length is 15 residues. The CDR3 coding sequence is TGTGCCAGCAGCTTTTTGAGTTCGACCTACAATGAGCAGTTCTTC. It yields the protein CASSFLSSTYNEQFF. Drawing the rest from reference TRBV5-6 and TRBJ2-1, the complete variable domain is DAGVTQSPTHLIKTRGQQVTLRCSPKSGHDTVSWYQQALGQGPQFIFQYYEEEERQRGNFPDRFSGHQFPNYSSELNVNALLLGDSALYLCASSFLSSTYNEQFFGPGTRLTVL.

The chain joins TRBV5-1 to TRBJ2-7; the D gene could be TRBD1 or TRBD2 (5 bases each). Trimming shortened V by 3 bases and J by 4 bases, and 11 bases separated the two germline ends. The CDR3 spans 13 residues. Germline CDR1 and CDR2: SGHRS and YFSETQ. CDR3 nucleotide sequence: TGCGCCAGCAGCTGGGACCTGGGGTACGAGCAGTACGTC. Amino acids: CASSWDLGYEQYV.

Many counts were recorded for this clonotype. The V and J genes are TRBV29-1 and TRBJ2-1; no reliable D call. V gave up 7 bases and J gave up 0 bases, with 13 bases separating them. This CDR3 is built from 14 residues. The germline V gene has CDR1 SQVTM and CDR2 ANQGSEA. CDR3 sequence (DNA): TGCAGCGGCGTAGAGGCGAGCTCCTACAATGAGCAGTTCTTC. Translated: CSGVEASSYNEQFF.

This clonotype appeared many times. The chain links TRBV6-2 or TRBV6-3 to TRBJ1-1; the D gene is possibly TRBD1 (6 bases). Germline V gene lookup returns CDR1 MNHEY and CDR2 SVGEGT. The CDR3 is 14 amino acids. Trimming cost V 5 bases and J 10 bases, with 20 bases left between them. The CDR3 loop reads CASSLHITGFRAFF. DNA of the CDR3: TGTGCCAGCAGTCTACACATCACAGGGTTTAGAGCTTTCTTT.

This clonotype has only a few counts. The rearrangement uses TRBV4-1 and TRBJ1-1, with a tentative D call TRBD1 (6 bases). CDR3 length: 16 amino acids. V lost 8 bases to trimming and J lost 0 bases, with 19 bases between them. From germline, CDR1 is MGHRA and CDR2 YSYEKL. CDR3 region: CASGHPPRGLNTEAFF. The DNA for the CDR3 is TGCGCCAGCGGTCACCCTCCCCGGGGGCTGAACACTGAAGCTTTCTTT.

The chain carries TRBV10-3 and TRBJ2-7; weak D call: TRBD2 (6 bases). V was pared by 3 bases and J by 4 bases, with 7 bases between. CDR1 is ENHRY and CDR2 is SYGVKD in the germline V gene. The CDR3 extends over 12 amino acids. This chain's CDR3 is CAISDGGYEQYF. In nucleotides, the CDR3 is TGTGCCATCAGTGATGGGGGGTACGAGCAGTACTTC.

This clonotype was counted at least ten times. CDR3 bases: TGTGCCAGCAGCTTAAGGAGGCAAGATACGCAGTATTTT. Protein product: CASSLRRQDTQYF. The chain has TRBV7-2 and TRBJ2-3, with a tentative D call TRBD2 (5 bases). Germline V gives CDR1 SGHTA, CDR2 FQGNSA. CDR3 size: 13 residues. The germline V and J ends were trimmed by 2 bases and 5 bases, with 8 bases remaining between them.

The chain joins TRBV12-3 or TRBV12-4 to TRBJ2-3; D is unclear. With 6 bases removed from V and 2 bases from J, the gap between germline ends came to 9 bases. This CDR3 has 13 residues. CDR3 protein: CASSASDTDTQYF. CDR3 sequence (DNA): TGTGCCAGCAGCGCTTCCGACACAGATACGCAGTATTTT.

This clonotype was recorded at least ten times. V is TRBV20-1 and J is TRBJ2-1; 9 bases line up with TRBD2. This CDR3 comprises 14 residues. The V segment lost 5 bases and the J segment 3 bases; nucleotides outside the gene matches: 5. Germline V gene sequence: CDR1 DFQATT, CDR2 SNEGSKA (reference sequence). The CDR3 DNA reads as TGCAGTGCTTTTAGCGGGGGCTACTACAATGAGCAGTTCTTC. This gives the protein CSAFSGGYYNEQFF.

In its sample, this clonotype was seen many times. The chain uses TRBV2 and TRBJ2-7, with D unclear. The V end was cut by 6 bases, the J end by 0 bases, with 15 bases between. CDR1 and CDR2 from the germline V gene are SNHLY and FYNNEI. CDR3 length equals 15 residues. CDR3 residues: CASRDAKATSYEQYV. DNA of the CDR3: TGTGCCAGCAGGGACGCAAAGGCTACCTCCTACGAGCAGTACGTC.

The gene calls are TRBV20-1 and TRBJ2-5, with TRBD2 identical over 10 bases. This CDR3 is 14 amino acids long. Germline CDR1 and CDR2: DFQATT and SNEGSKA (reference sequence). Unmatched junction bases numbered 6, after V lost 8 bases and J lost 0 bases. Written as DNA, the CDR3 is TGCAGTACCCGGACTAGCGGCTACCAAGAGACCCAGTACTTC. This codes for CSTRTSGYQETQYF.

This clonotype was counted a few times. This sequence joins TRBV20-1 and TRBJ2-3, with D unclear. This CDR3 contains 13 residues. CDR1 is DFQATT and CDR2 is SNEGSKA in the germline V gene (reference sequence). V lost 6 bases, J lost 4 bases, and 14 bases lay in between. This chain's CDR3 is CSARLGGADTQYF. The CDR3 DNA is TGCAGTGCGAGATTAGGTGGGGCAGATACGCAGTATTTT.

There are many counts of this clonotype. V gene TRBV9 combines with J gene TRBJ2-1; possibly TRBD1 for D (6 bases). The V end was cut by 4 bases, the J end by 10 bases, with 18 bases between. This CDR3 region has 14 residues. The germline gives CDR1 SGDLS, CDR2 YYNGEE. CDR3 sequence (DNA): TGTGCCAGCAGCCAGGCGACAGGAAGGGGCGAGCAGTTCTTC. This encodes CASSQATGRGEQFF.

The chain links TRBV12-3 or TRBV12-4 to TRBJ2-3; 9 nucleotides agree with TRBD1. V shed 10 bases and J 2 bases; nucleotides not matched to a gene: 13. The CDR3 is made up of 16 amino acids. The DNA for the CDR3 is TGTGCCACCAGCTTTGGGGACAGGGTACTCACAGATACGCAGTATTTT. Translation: CATSFGDRVLTDTQYF.

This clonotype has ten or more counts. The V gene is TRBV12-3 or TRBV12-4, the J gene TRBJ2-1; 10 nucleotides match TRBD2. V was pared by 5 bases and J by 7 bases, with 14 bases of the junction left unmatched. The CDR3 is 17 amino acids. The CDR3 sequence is CASSPGGGAGGRNEQFF. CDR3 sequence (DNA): TGTGCCAGCAGTCCCGGTGGGGGAGCGGGGGGGCGAAATGAGCAGTTCTTC.